This entry lists 16 T cell receptor beta chains sequenced from one sample in a study of regulatory T cells in long-lasting Graves disease. Time point described: newly diagnosed GD, antithyroid drugs for less than 3 months. Scientists built the TCR library using RNA that was extracted from PBMCs. Arm-PCR of CDR3 regions and iRepertoire HTBI primers were used to build TCR beta libraries. TCRdb re-called the multiplex PCR reads through MiXCR, storing one row per CDR3 protein. The sample contains a few hundred thousand distinct CDR3 sequences, over 9.5% of which appear only once. The sample was also linked to a second study, of T cells in Graves' hyperthyroidism and ophthalmopathy.

Material: peripheral blood mononuclear cells (PBMCs), obtained at new diagnosis, from a patient treated with antithyroid drugs. These receptor sequences come from a woman younger than 35 with Graves disease.

This clonotype was picked up many times. The gene calls are TRBV20-1 and TRBJ2-5; 8 nucleotides line up with TRBD2. The germline V gene encodes CDR1 DFQATT and CDR2 SNEGSKA (reference sequence). The length of the CDR3 is 15 residues. V lost 3 bases, J lost 4 bases, and 10 bases stayed unmatched. CDR3 region: CSASVMDGGAETQYF. The CDR3 DNA is TGCAGTGCTAGTGTTATGGACGGGGGGGCAGAGACCCAGTACTTC.

This clonotype showed up many times. The V and J genes are TRBV6-1 and TRBJ2-3; 11 bases match TRBD2. This CDR3 has 18 amino acids. The ends lost 4 bases at V and 6 bases at J; junction bases unmatched: 15. Germline values: CDR1 MNHNS, CDR2 SASEGT. CDR3 sequence: CASSVRLIAGGPGDTQYF. The CDR3 bases are TGTGCCAGCAGTGTCCGGCTTATAGCGGGAGGGCCCGGGGATACGCAGTATTTT.

This clonotype was counted ten times or more. The chain links TRBV11-2 to TRBJ2-1; D possibly uses TRBD1 or TRBD2 (5 bases each). Germline-derived CDR1 and CDR2 are SGHAT and FQNNGV. The CDR3 is 16 residues long. V was clipped by 10 bases and J by 0 bases, with 19 bases between them. The chain's CDR3 is CATSGAPGSSYNEQFF. The DNA of the CDR3 is TGTGCCACCAGTGGGGCCCCGGGAAGCTCCTACAATGAGCAGTTCTTC.

The V and J genes are TRBV27 and TRBJ2-1; D is possibly TRBD1 (6 bases). Germline CDR1 MNHEY, CDR2 SMNVEV (reference sequence). The CDR3 contains 18 residues. The ends were cut back, 3 bases at V and 0 bases at J, with 18 bases in the middle. In DNA, the CDR3 is TGTGCCAGCAGTTTCCAGTGGGGGCGGAGGAGCTCCTACAATGAGCAGTTCTTC. This codes for CASSFQWGRRSSYNEQFF.

This sequence joins TRBV6-5 and TRBJ1-5, with D unresolved. Trimming took 2 bases from V and 2 from J, leaving 10 bases between them. The CDR3 loop spans 15 amino acids. Germline V gene lookup returns CDR1 MNHEY and CDR2 SVGAGI. Here the CDR3 DNA reads TGTGCCAGCAGTTACCCAACGCGGGGCAATCAGCCCCAGCATTTT. Protein: CASSYPTRGNQPQHF.

This clonotype was seen at least ten times. V is TRBV12-3 or TRBV12-4 and J is TRBJ1-2; D ambiguous. Trimming cost V 6 bases and J 5 bases, with 19 bases left between them. The CDR3 spans 15 residues. CDR3 DNA sequence: TGTGCCAGCAGCCCATTACGAGCCACCGAGTATGGCTACACCTTC. It encodes CASSPLRATEYGYTF.

This clonotype appeared many times. The rearrangement links TRBV6-1 to TRBJ2-2; D not resolved. Trimming removed 9 bases at V and 0 bases at J, with 11 bases between. The CDR3 sequence is 14 residues long. Germline values: CDR1 MNHNS, CDR2 SASEGT. The CDR3: CASLKFANTGELFF. For the CDR3, the DNA is TGTGCCAGTCTCAAGTTCGCGAACACCGGGGAGCTGTTTTTT.

The V and J genes are TRBV9 and TRBJ2-1; no clear D gene. The CDR3 spans 16 residues. V was clipped by 0 bases and J by 8 bases, with 18 bases between them. Germline-derived CDR1 and CDR2 are SGDLS and YYNGEE. CDR3: CASSVGVVPPLDEQFF. As DNA, the CDR3 is TGTGCCAGCAGCGTAGGAGTAGTGCCCCCCTTGGATGAGCAGTTCTTC. Variable domain in full (rest from reference TRBV9 and TRBJ2-1): DSGVTQTPKHLITATGQRVTLRCSPRSGDLSVYWYQQSLDQGLQFLIQYYNGEERAKGNILERFSAQQFPDLHSELNLSSLELGDSALYFCASSVGVVPPLDEQFFGPGTRLTVL.

This clonotype was counted between two and nine times. The chain joins TRBV12-3 or TRBV12-4 to TRBJ2-2; D may be TRBD2 (5 bases). V lost 2 bases, J lost 1 base, and 5 bases lay in between. The CDR3 extends over 14 amino acids. The chain's CDR3 is CASSLRGNTGELFF. The CDR3 bases are TGTGCCAGCAGTTTACGGGGGAACACCGGGGAGCTGTTTTTT.

The chain uses TRBV7-2 and TRBJ1-1; no clear D. The CDR3 extends over 13 amino acids. The ends were cut back, 4 bases at V and 3 bases at J, with 9 bases in the middle. From germline, CDR1 is SGHTA and CDR2 FQGNSA. This chain's CDR3 is CASSSVWDTEAFF. DNA of the CDR3: TGTGCCAGCAGCTCCGTATGGGACACTGAAGCTTTCTTT.

This clonotype was found many times. The chain employs TRBV19 and TRBJ1-1; 8 nucleotides line up with TRBD1. The CDR3 covers 14 residues. In germline, CDR1 is LNHDA, CDR2 SQIVND (reference sequence). V was clipped by 3 bases and J by 4 bases; unmatched bases: 4. The CDR3 coding sequence is TGTGCCAGTAGTATCGACAGGGGAAGCACTGAAGCTTTCTTT. Translated: CASSIDRGSTEAFF.

V and J are TRBV11-2 and TRBJ2-3; D gene uncertain. The CDR3 is 15 amino acids. V was clipped by 5 bases and J by 0 bases, with 12 bases between them. CDR1 SGHAT and CDR2 FQNNGV come from the germline V gene. The CDR3 DNA is TGTGCCAGCAGCCCCCTTACTACTAGCACAGATACGCAGTATTTT. Translating gives CASSPLTTSTDTQYF.

This clonotype was observed a handful of times. J is TRBJ1-2 and V is TRBV27; D remains unclear. Trimming shortened V by 6 bases and J by 8 bases, and 10 bases separated the two germline ends. There are 11 residues in the CDR3. The germline V gene has CDR1 MNHEY and CDR2 SMNVEV (reference sequence). The CDR3, as DNA: TGTGCCAGCAGACTGAGCCGGGGCTACACCTTC. The encoded protein is CASRLSRGYTF.

This clonotype was observed many times. V and J are TRBV19 and TRBJ1-2; no clear D. Trimming cost V 3 bases and J 4 bases, with 9 bases left between them. The CDR3 runs 13 residues. The V gene's germline CDR1 is LNHDA and CDR2 SQIVND (reference sequence). The CDR3 loop is CASSMGTVYGYTF. In nucleotides, the CDR3 is TGTGCCAGTAGTATGGGTACAGTCTATGGCTACACCTTC.

This clonotype was counted many times. The CDR3 coding sequence is TGCAGCGTGGACAAGCGGGGGGGGTTCAATGAGCAGTTCTTC. This translates into CSVDKRGGFNEQFF. The chain is built from TRBV29-1 and TRBJ2-1; 10 bases align to TRBD2. Germline V CDR1 and CDR2: SQVTM, ANQGSEA. The CDR3 sequence is 14 residues long. The ends lost 6 bases at V and 6 bases at J; junction bases unmatched: 8.

This clonotype was found many times. The genes are TRBV7-3 and TRBJ1-2; maybe TRBD1 (5 bases). Germline assignment: CDR1 SGHTA and CDR2 FQGTGA. Trimming removed 5 bases from V and 4 bases from J, with 11 bases in between. This CDR3 comprises 13 residues. The CDR3 coding sequence is TGTGCCAGCAGCATTATGGGGCTCTATGGCTACACCTTC. Residues: CASSIMGLYGYTF. The full variable domain, completed using reference TRBV7-3 and TRBJ1-2, is GAGVSQTPSNKVTEKGKYVELRCDPISGHTALYWYRQSLGQGPEFLIYFQGTGAADDSGLPNDRFFAVRPEGSVSTLKIQRTERGDSAVYLCASSIMGLYGYTFGSGTRLTVV.